The 10 T cell receptor beta chains below were found in one sample sequenced in a study of human T cells and chemical hapten exposure. TCRdb reprocessed the RACE reads with MiXCR, giving one entry per CDR3 protein. The sample shows over 80,000 distinct CDR3 sequences, around 9.9% of them seen only once. Time point of the sample: patch test 3, about 24 weeks after DPC sensitization. This sample's treatment: therapeutic diphenylcyclopropenone sensitization with weekly scalp DPC. This specimen was whole blood, taken in connection with sensitization to the hapten diphenylcyclopropenone (DPC). The receptors stem from a woman in her twenties or thirties with alopecia areata. Some clones in this sample may be carry-over from other donors' samples.

This clonotype occurred many times. The gene calls are TRBV7-8 and TRBJ1-6; TRBD1 aligns across 10 bases. This CDR3 has 14 amino acids. Germline V lookup: CDR1 SGHVS, CDR2 FQNEAQ. V lost 5 bases to trimming and J lost 10 bases; unmatched junction nucleotides: 5. The CDR3 is CASSQDRGRSPLHF. As DNA, the CDR3 is TGTGCCAGCAGCCAAGACAGGGGGCGGTCACCCCTCCACTTT.

The rearrangement links TRBV18 to TRBJ1-1; the D gene is possibly TRBD1 (6 bases). V was trimmed by 2 bases and J by 6 bases, leaving 10 bases between them. The CDR3 is 13 amino acids. From germline, CDR1 is KGHSH and CDR2 LQKENI. The CDR3 loop is CASSPTRGPEAFF. Written as DNA, the CDR3 is TGTGCCAGCTCACCAACCCGGGGGCCTGAAGCTTTCTTT.

Ten or more counts support this clonotype. V usage is TRBV9 and J usage is TRBJ2-3; 7 nucleotides align to TRBD2. CDR1 and CDR2 from the germline V gene are SGDLS and YYNGEE. The CDR3 spans 15 residues. Losses at the gene ends were 4 bases for V and 1 base for J; bases not matched to a gene: 6. CDR3 nucleotides: TGTGCCAGCAGCTCCCGGGGGGTTCGCACAGATACGCAGTATTTT. This translates into CASSSRGVRTDTQYF.

This clonotype has at least ten counts. CDR3 region: CSAPKWGTSGPYNEQFF. The CDR3 nucleotides are TGCAGTGCTCCAAAGTGGGGGACTAGCGGGCCCTACAATGAGCAGTTCTTC. The gene calls are TRBV20-1 and TRBJ2-1, with 12 bases identical to TRBD2. The CDR3 contains 17 residues. The junction had 10 bases not matched to a gene; V was cut back by 5 bases and J by 2 bases. Looked up from germline, CDR1 is DFQATT and CDR2 is SNEGSKA (reference sequence).

This clonotype has only a few counts. The chain has TRBV29-1 and TRBJ1-5; 7 bases fit TRBD1. V lost 4 bases to trimming and J lost 7 bases; unmatched junction nucleotides: 7. CDR1 is SQVTM and CDR2 is ANQGSEA in the germline V gene. The CDR3 is 13 residues long. The CDR3 spells CSVGRGQGQPQHF. The CDR3 DNA reads as TGCAGCGTTGGAAGGGGGCAGGGACAGCCCCAGCATTTT.

This clonotype was observed a handful of times. The rearrangement links TRBV19 to TRBJ2-7; TRBD1 matches at 9 bases. CDR1 and CDR2 from the germline V gene are LNHDA and SQIVND (reference sequence). The CDR3 has 15 amino acids. V shed 5 bases and J 0 bases; nucleotides not matched to a gene: 5. The CDR3 DNA is TGTGCCAGTAGTCCCCGGACAGGGGTCTCCTACGAGCAGTACTTC. Amino acid sequence: CASSPRTGVSYEQYF. Drawing the rest from reference TRBV19 and TRBJ2-7, the complete variable domain is DGGITQSPKYLFRKEGQNVTLSCEQNLNHDAMYWYRQDPGQGLRLIYYSQIVNDFQKGDIAEGYSVSREKKESFPLTVTSAQKNPTAFYLCASSPRTGVSYEQYFGPGTRLTVT.

This clonotype was detected only a few times. For the CDR3, the DNA is TGTGCCAGTAGTAGGACTAGCGGGGGCTTTAATGAGCAGTTCTTC. This encodes CASSRTSGGFNEQFF. This rearrangement joins TRBV19 to TRBJ2-1, with 13 bases identical to TRBD2. Trimming removed 4 bases from V and 7 bases from J; junction bases left unmatched: 4. This CDR3 comprises 15 residues. Per germline, CDR1 LNHDA and CDR2 SQIVND (reference sequence).

This clonotype was detected many times. This sequence joins TRBV20-1 and TRBJ1-3; D is unclear. The CDR3 runs to 14 residues. Deletions cut 3 bases from V and 2 bases from J, with 11 bases between. Germline values: CDR1 DFQATT, CDR2 SNEGSKA (reference sequence). This CDR3 is CSARSAQTGNTIYF. The CDR3 DNA sequence: TGCAGTGCTAGGTCCGCACAAACTGGAAACACCATATATTTT.

This clonotype has a handful of counts. The chain is built from TRBV28 and TRBJ2-5, with 11 bases matching TRBD2. CDR1 and CDR2 (germline): MDHEN, SYDVKM. The CDR3 extends over 16 amino acids. V dropped 2 bases and J dropped 3; count of bases not matched to a gene: 5. The CDR3 DNA sequence: TGTGCCAGCAGTTTAGTTAGCGGGGGGGCCGAAGAGACCCAGTACTTC. Its translation is CASSLVSGGAEETQYF. Filled out from reference TRBV28 and TRBJ2-5, the complete variable domain reads DVKVTQSSRYLVKRTGEKVFLECVQDMDHENMFWYRQDPGLGLRLIYFSYDVKMKEKGDIPEGYSVSREKKERFSLILESASTNQTSMYLCASSLVSGGAEETQYFGPGTRLLVL.

The chain has TRBV28 and TRBJ2-7; 8 bases line up with TRBD1. The CDR3 covers 15 residues. CDR1 is MDHEN, CDR2 SYDVKM, per germline. V lost 4 bases and J lost 2; bases outside the gene matches: 7. The CDR3 nucleotides read TGTGCCAGCAGTTGGTCCGGGACAGGAACCTACGAGCAGTACGTC. This translates into CASSWSGTGTYEQYV.